This T cell receptor beta chain stems from a study of blood T cell repertoires in COVID-19. Study as a whole: From the United States, Italy and Spain came samples of acute and convalescent COVID-19.

Clones were sequenced by immunoSEQ multiplex PCR, and TCRdb holds only the in-frame ones, with some missing. In the table there are some 320,000 clones, roughly 88% of which are singletons. This TCR derives from a woman in her thirties who had recovered from COVID-19. The sample taken for sequencing was peripheral blood.

In DNA, the CDR3 is TGTGCCAGCAGCTCTGGGACAGGGGGCTCTCGGGAGCAGTACTTC. Protein: CASSSGTGGSREQYF. The rearrangement uses TRBV7-2 and TRBJ2-7; 12 bases are a match to TRBD1. The CDR3 totals 15 residues. Germline CDR1 SGHTA, CDR2 FQGNSA. V shed 4 bases, J shed 7 bases, and the junction held 8 bases outside the gene matches.